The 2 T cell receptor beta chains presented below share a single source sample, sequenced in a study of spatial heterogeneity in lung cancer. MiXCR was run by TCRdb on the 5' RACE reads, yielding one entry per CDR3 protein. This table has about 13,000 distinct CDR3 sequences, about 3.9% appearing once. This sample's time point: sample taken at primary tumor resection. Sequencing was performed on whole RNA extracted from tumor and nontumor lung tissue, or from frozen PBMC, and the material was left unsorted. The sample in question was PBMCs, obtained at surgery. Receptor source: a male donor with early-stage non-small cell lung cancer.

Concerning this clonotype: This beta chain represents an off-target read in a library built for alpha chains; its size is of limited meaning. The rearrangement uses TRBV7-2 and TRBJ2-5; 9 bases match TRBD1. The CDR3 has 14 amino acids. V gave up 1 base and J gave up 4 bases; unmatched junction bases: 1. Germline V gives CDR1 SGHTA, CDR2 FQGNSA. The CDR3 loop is CASSLDRGRETQYF. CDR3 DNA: TGTGCCAGCAGCTTAGACAGGGGGCGAGAGACCCAGTACTTC.

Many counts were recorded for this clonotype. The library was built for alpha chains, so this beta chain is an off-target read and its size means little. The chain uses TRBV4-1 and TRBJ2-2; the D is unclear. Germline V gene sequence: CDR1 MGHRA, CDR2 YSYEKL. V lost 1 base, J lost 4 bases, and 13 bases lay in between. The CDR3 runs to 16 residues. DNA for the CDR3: TGCGCCAGCAGCCAAGTCGGAAGGCTTGGCACCGGGGAGCTGTTTTTT. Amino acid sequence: CASSQVGRLGTGELFF.